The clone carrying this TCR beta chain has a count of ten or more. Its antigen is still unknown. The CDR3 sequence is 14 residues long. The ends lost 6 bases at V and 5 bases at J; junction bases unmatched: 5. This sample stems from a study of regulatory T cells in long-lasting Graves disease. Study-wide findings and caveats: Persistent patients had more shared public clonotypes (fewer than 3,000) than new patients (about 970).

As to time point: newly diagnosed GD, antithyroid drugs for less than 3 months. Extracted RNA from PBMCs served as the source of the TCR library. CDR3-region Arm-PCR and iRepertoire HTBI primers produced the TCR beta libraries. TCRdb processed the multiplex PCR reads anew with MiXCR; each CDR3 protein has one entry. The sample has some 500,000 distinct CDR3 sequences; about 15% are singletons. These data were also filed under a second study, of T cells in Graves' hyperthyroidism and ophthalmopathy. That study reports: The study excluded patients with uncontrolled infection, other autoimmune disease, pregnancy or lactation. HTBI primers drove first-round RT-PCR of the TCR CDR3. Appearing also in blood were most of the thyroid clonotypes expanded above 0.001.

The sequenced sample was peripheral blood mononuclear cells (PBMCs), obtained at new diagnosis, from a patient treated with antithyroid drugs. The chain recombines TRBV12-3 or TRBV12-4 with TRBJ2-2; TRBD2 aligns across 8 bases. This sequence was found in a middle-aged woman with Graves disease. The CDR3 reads CASRRGGVTGELFF. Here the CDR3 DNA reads TGTGCCAGCAGACGGGGGGGGGTGACCGGGGAGCTGTTTTTT.